Ten or more counts support the clone carrying this T cell receptor beta chain. What it binds is not known. This sample was included in a study of T cell repertoires in cytomegalovirus infection. Study as a whole: The authors relied on CMV epitopes, both recently identified HLA-C-restricted and well-studied HLA-B-restricted. Both a matching HLA type and CMV infection were indicated by public TCR beta signatures.

TCRdb re-called the reads through MiXCR, storing one row per CDR3 protein. The repertoire holds under 850,000 distinct CDR3 sequences, around 35% seen once, with 15% to 20% in the top ten. The CDR3 consists of 13 residues. Trimming removed 2 bases at V and 3 bases at J, with 8 bases between. The clonotype was recovered from a human donor in good health (CMV status not recorded). Some clones in this sample may be carry-over from other donors' samples. Here the sequenced sample was cultured PBMCs, taken from culture after CMV antigen stimulation. V gene TRBV12-3 or TRBV12-4 combines with J gene TRBJ2-7; D perhaps matches TRBD2 (6 bases). The CDR3 DNA is TGTGCCAGCAGTTTACTAGCGCACTACGAGCAGTACTTC. The encoded protein is CASSLLAHYEQYF.